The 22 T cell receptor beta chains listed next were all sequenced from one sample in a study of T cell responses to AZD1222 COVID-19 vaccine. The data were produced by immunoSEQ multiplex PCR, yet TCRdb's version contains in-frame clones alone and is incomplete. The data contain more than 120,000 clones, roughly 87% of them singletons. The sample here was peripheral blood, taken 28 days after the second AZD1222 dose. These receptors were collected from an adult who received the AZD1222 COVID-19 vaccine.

The CDR3 DNA reads as TGTGCCAGCAGTGACGGGACTAGCGACACCGGGGAGCTGTTTTTT. It encodes CASSDGTSDTGELFF. This chain links TRBV6-4 with TRBJ2-2, with 10 bases that match TRBD2. Germline CDR1 reads MRHNA; CDR2 reads SNTAGT. The CDR3 extends over 15 amino acids. V trimming: 2 bases; J trimming: 3 bases; junction bases outside the gene matches: 0.

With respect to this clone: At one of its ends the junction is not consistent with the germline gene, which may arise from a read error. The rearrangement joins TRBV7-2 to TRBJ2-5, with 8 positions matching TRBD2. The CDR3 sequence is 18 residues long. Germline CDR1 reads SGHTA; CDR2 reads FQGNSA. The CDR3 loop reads CASSPNMVSGGRQEAQYF. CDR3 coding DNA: TGTGCCAGCAGCCCCAATATGGTGAGCGGGGGACGCCAAGAGGCCCAGTACTTC.

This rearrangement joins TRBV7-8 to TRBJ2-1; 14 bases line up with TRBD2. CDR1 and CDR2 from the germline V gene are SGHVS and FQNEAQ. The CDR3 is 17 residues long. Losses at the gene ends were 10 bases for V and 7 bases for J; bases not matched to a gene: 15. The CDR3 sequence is CATLEGLAGAVGNEQFF. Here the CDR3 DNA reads TGTGCCACCCTTGAGGGACTAGCGGGAGCGGTCGGTAATGAGCAGTTCTTC.

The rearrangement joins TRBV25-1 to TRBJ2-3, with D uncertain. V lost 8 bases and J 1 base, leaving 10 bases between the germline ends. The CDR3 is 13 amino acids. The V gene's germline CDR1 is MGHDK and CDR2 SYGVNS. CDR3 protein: CASVRLGTDTQYF. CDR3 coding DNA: TGTGCCAGCGTGCGCTTAGGCACAGATACGCAGTATTTT.

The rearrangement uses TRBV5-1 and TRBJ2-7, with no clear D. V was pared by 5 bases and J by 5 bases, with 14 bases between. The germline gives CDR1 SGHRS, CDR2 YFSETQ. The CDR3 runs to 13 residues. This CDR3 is CASRPGEWDEQYF. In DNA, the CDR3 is TGCGCCAGCAGACCCGGAGAGTGGGACGAGCAGTACTTC.

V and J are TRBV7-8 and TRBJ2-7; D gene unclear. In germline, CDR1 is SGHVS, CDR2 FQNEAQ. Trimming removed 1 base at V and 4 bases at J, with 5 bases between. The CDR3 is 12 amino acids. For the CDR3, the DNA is TGTGCCAGCAGCTTAGTCCTGTACGAGCAGTACTTC. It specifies CASSLVLYEQYF.

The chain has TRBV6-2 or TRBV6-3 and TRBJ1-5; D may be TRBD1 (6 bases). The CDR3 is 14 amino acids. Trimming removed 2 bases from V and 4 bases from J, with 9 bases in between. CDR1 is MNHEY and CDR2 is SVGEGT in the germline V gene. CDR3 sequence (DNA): TGTGCCAGCAGTTACGGACAGAAGAATCAGCCCCAGCATTTT. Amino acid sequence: CASSYGQKNQPQHF.

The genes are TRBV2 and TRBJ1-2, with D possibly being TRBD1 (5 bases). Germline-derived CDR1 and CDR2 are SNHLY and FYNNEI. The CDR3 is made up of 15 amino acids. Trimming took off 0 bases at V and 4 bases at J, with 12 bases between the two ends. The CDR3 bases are TGTGCCAGCAGTGAAGCAAACCACGGGACCTATGGCTACACCTTC. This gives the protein CASSEANHGTYGYTF.

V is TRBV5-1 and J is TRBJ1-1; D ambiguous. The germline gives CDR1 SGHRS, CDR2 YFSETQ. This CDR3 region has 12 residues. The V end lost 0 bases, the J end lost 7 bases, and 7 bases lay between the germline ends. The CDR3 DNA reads TGCGCCAGCAGCTTGGATCAGCGTGAAGCTTTCTTT. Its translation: CASSLDQREAFF.

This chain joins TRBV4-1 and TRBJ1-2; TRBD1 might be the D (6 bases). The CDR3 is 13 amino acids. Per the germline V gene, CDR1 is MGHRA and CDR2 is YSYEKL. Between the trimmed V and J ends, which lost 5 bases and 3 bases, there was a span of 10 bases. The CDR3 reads CASSVQGDYGYTF. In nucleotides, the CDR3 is TGCGCCAGCAGCGTACAGGGAGACTATGGCTACACCTTC.

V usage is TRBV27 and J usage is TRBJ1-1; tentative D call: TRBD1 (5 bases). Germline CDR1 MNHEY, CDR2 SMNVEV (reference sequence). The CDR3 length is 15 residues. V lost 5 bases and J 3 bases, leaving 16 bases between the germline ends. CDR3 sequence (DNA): TGTGCCAGCAGTCCCCGAAGGCGGGGGGACACTGAAGCTTTCTTT. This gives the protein CASSPRRRGDTEAFF.

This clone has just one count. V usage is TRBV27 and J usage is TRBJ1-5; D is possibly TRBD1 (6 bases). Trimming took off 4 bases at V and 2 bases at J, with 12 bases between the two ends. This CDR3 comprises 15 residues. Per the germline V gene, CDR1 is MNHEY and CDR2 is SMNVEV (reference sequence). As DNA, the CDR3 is TGTGCCAGCAGTTCAGGGGCGAGTGGCAATCAGCCCCAGCATTTT. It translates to CASSSGASGNQPQHF.

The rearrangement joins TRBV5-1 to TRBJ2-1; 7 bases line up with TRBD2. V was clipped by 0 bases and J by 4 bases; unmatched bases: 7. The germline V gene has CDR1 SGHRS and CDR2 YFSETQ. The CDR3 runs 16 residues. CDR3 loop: CASSLDSSGVYNEQFF. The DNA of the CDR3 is TGCGCCAGCAGCTTGGATTCTAGCGGTGTGTACAATGAGCAGTTCTTC. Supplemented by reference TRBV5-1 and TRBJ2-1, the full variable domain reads KAGVTQTPRYLIKTRGQQVTLSCSPISGHRSVSWYQQTPGQGLQFLFEYFSETQRNKGNFPGRFSGRQFSNSRSEMNVSTLELGDSALYLCASSLDSSGVYNEQFFGPGTRLTVL.

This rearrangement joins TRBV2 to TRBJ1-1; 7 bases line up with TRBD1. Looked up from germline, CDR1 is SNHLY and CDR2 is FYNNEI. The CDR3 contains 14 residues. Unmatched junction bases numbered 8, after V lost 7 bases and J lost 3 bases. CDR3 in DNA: TGTGCCAGCACCACACAGGGGTTGGACACTGAAGCTTTCTTT. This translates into CASTTQGLDTEAFF.

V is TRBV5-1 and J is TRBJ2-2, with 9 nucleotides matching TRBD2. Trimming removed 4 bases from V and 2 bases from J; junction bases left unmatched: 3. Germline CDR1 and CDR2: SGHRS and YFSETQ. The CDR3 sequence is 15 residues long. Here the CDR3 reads CASSAGGGNTGELFF. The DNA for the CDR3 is TGCGCCAGCAGCGCGGGAGGGGGCAACACCGGGGAGCTGTTTTTT.

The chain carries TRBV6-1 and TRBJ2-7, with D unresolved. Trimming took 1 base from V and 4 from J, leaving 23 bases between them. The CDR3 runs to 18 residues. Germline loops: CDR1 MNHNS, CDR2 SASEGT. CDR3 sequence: CASSEGVSTVARWYEQYF. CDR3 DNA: TGTGCCAGCAGTGAAGGTGTCTCGACCGTTGCAAGGTGGTACGAGCAGTACTTC.

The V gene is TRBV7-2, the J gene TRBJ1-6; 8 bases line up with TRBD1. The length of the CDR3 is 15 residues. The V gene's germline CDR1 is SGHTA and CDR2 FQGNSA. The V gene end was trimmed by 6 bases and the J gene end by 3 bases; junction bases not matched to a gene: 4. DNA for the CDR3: TGTGCCAGCAGGAGACAGGGGAACTATAATTCACCCCTCCACTTT. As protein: CASRRQGNYNSPLHF.

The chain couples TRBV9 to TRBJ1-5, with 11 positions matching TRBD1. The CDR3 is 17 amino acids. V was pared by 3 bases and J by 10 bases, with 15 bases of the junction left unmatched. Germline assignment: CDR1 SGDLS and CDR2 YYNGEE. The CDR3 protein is CASSGRDRGTDRRPQHF. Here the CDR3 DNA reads TGTGCCAGCAGCGGCCGGGACAGGGGGACTGATAGGCGACCCCAGCATTTT.

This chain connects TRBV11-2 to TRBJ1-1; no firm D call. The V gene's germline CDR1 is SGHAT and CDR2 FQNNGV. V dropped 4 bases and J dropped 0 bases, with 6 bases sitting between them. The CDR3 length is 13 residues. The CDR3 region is CASSWGVNTEAFF. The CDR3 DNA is TGTGCCAGCAGCTGGGGAGTGAACACTGAAGCTTTCTTT.

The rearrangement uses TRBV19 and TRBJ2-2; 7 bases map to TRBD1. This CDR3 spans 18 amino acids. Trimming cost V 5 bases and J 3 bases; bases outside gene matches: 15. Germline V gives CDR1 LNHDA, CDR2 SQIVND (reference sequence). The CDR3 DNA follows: TGTGCCAGTAGTGGAGACAGGGCGGTTACGTCGGACACCGGGGAGCTGTTTTTT. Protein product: CASSGDRAVTSDTGELFF.

Here the CDR3 DNA reads TGTGCCAGCAGCCAAGATTTCAACGACAGGGTTGACGAGCAGTACTTC. It yields the protein CASSQDFNDRVDEQYF. The chain joins TRBV4-2 to TRBJ2-7; 7 bases are shared with TRBD1. The J segment lost 5 bases and the V segment lost 0 bases, leaving 10 bases of the junction unmatched. The CDR3 consists of 16 residues. From germline, CDR1 is LGHNA and CDR2 YNFKEQ.

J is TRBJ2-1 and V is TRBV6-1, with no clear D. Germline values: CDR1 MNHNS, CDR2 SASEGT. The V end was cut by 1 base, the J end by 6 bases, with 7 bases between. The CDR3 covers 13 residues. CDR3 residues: CASSEGWGNEQFF. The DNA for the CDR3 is TGTGCCAGCAGTGAAGGATGGGGCAATGAGCAGTTCTTC.